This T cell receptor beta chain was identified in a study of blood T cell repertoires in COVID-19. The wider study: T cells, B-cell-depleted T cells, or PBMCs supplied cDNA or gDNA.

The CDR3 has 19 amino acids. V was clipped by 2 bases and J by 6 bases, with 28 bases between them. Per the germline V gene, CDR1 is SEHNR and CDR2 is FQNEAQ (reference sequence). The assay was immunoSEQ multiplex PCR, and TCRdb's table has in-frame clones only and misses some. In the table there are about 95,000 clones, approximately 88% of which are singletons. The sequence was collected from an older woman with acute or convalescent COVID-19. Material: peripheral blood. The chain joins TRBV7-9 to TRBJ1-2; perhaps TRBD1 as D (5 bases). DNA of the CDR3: TGTGCCAGCAGCTTACCCTCTTCTCGGCCAGGGCTTATACTCGATGGCTACACCTTC. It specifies CASSLPSSRPGLILDGYTF.